Listed here are 20 T cell receptor beta chains from one sample, sequenced in a study of blood T cell repertoires in COVID-19. Produced via immunoSEQ multiplex PCR; TCRdb's table is partial and in-frame only. The profile shows fewer than 200,000 clones, approximately 82% of them singletons. Sequenced: PBMCs or T cells enriched from blood (not recorded which). The receptor source for this set is a woman between 50 and 59 years old who had recovered from COVID-19.

CDR3 in amino acids: CATSPRQGGYSNQPQHF. In nucleotides, the CDR3 is TGTGCCACCAGCCCGCGACAGGGGGGTTATAGCAATCAGCCCCAGCATTTT. The chain combines TRBV15 with TRBJ1-5, with 9 bases lining up with TRBD1. The CDR3 runs 17 residues. V was clipped by 5 bases and J by 0 bases; unmatched bases: 8. CDR1 is LNHNV, CDR2 YYDKDF, per germline (reference sequence).

The J gene is TRBJ2-3, the V gene TRBV20-1, with TRBD2 as a possible D gene (6 bases). CDR1 is DFQATT and CDR2 is SNEGSKA in the germline V gene (reference sequence). V was shortened by 6 bases and J by 9 bases, with 13 bases between the two germline ends. The CDR3 is 11 residues long. CDR3 coding DNA: TGCAGTGCGCCACTAGCAAGCACGCAGTATTTT. It encodes CSAPLASTQYF.

The chain recombines TRBV7-8 with TRBJ2-1; possibly TRBD2 for D (6 bases). Germline V lookup: CDR1 SGHVS, CDR2 FQNEAQ. Trimming took 1 base from V and 8 from J, leaving 15 bases between them. The CDR3 spans 15 residues. The CDR3 reads CASSLVGGITDEQFF. CDR3 sequence (DNA): TGTGCCAGCAGCTTAGTAGGCGGGATTACGGATGAGCAGTTCTTC.

This clone was detected only a few times. The J gene is TRBJ2-2, the V gene TRBV4-3; 8 bases are shared with TRBD2. CDR1 is LGHNA and CDR2 is YSLEER in the germline V gene. With V trimmed by 0 bases and J by 4 bases, 10 bases remained unmatched. The CDR3 sequence is 18 residues long. The CDR3: CASSQDTPSGSRTGELFF. For the CDR3, the DNA is TGCGCCAGCAGCCAAGATACCCCAAGCGGGAGTCGCACCGGGGAGCTGTTTTTT.

V is TRBV5-4 and J is TRBJ1-6, with 7 bases that match TRBD1. CDR3 length: 14 amino acids. The germline V gene encodes CDR1 SGHNT and CDR2 YYREEE (reference sequence). V was clipped by 4 bases and J by 10 bases; unmatched bases: 8. Written as DNA, the CDR3 is TGTGCCAGCAGCCACACAGGGGTTGGCTCACCCCTCCACTTT. This codes for CASSHTGVGSPLHF.

The chain combines TRBV27 with TRBJ2-5; D unclear. The germline V and J ends were trimmed by 4 bases and 4 bases, with 16 bases remaining between them. The germline gives CDR1 MNHEY, CDR2 SMNVEV (reference sequence). The CDR3 length is 15 residues. The CDR3: CASSSRRITGETQYF. The CDR3, as DNA: TGTGCCAGCAGTTCGAGACGGATTACGGGAGAGACCCAGTACTTC.

CDR3 bases: TGTGCCAGTACCCCGGGACAGACTAATTCACCCCTCCACTTT. Its protein is CASTPGQTNSPLHF. The rearrangement uses TRBV18 and TRBJ1-6, with TRBD1 matching 7 bases. The CDR3 is 14 amino acids. The V segment lost 9 bases and the J segment 6 bases; nucleotides outside the gene matches: 8. Germline lookup yields CDR1 KGHSH and CDR2 LQKENI.

The chain links TRBV29-1 to TRBJ2-3; D is uncertain. The CDR3 is made up of 15 amino acids. Trimming shortened V by 3 bases and J by 1 base, and 14 bases separated the two germline ends. Germline values: CDR1 SQVTM, CDR2 ANQGSEA. The CDR3 region is CSVEAAALGTDTQYF. CDR3 bases: TGCAGCGTTGAGGCGGCAGCTCTAGGCACAGATACGCAGTATTTT.

This chain joins TRBV29-1 and TRBJ1-1; 9 bases map to TRBD1. The CDR3 consists of 17 residues. CDR1 is SQVTM and CDR2 is ANQGSEA in the germline V gene. V dropped 7 bases and J dropped 8; count of bases not matched to a gene: 23. The CDR3 DNA sequence: TGCAGCGCTGACAGGCACCCTTCGGTAACAGGGGGCATAGAAGCTTTCTTT. Amino acids: CSADRHPSVTGGIEAFF.

V and J are TRBV15 and TRBJ1-2, with a possible D match to TRBD1 (6 bases). Germline CDR1 LNHNV, CDR2 YYDKDF (reference sequence). CDR3 length: 14 residues. Trimming cost V 1 base and J 7 bases, with 13 bases left between them. CDR3: CATSRAGERSGYTF. The CDR3 DNA follows: TGTGCCACCAGCAGAGCAGGGGAGCGTAGTGGCTACACCTTC.

This clone has more than one count but fewer than ten. The chain links TRBV9 to TRBJ2-1; the match to TRBD1 covers 7 bases. J gave up 8 bases and V 0 bases, and 2 bases lay outside the gene matches. CDR3 length equals 13 residues. Germline V gene lookup returns CDR1 SGDLS and CDR2 YYNGEE. In DNA, the CDR3 is TGTGCCAGCAGCGTAGATAGGGGGCATGAGCAGTTCTTC. It translates to CASSVDRGHEQFF.

The rearrangement uses TRBV5-6 and TRBJ1-5; tentatively, D is TRBD1 (5 bases). Germline V gives CDR1 SGHDT, CDR2 YYEEEE. The CDR3 extends over 18 amino acids. Trimming pared 4 bases from V and 0 bases from J, leaving 20 bases between. The CDR3 region is CASSTGGTALYSNQPQHF. In DNA, the CDR3 is TGTGCCAGCAGCACCGGAGGGACGGCTCTTTATAGCAATCAGCCCCAGCATTTT.

DNA of the CDR3: TGCGCCAGCAGCAGGACTAGCGGCACAGATACGCAGTATTTT. Its translation: CASSRTSGTDTQYF. The rearrangement uses TRBV5-1 and TRBJ2-3, with 9 bases lining up with TRBD2. CDR1 and CDR2 (germline): SGHRS, YFSETQ. This CDR3 is built from 14 residues. The junction had 1 base not matched to a gene; V was cut back by 4 bases and J by 1 base.

The chain uses TRBV10-3 and TRBJ2-1; D is perhaps TRBD2 (5 bases). CDR3 length equals 12 residues. The V end was cut by 8 bases, the J end by 8 bases, with 13 bases between. Germline CDR1 reads ENHRY; CDR2 reads SYGVKD. DNA for the CDR3: TGTGCCATCGGATACATGGGAGATGAGCAGTTCTTC. The encoded protein is CAIGYMGDEQFF.

The genes are TRBV7-3 and TRBJ2-3; 12 bases line up with TRBD2. The CDR3 runs 16 residues. Looked up from germline, CDR1 is SGHTA and CDR2 is FQGTGA. V lost 5 bases to trimming and J lost 2 bases; unmatched junction nucleotides: 5. The CDR3 coding sequence is TGTGCCAGCAGCCCCCGACTAGCGGGGGCCACAGATACGCAGTATTTT. Translating it yields CASSPRLAGATDTQYF.

The rearrangement joins TRBV7-2 to TRBJ1-5, with D perhaps TRBD1 (5 bases). Germline V CDR1 and CDR2: SGHTA, FQGNSA. Trimming cost V 1 base and J 4 bases, with 11 bases left between them. This CDR3 has 15 amino acids. The CDR3 coding sequence is TGTGCCAGCAGCTTAGAGGGGTTAGGGAATCAGCCCCAGCATTTT. It is translated as CASSLEGLGNQPQHF. The variable domain in full, with the rest retrieved from reference TRBV7-2 and TRBJ1-5, is GAGVSQSPSNKVTEKGKDVELRCDPISGHTALYWYRQSLGQGLEFLIYFQGNSAPDKSGLPSDRFSAERTGGSVSTLTIQRTQQEDSAVYLCASSLEGLGNQPQHFGDGTRLSIL.

The CDR3 reads CATSGYGGNTEAFF. CDR3 in DNA: TGTGCCACCAGCGGATACGGGGGAAACACTGAAGCTTTCTTT. V gene TRBV15 combines with J gene TRBJ1-1; perhaps TRBD1 as D (5 bases). CDR3 size: 14 residues. Trimming stripped 5 bases from V and 2 bases from J, with 12 bases between. From germline, CDR1 is LNHNV and CDR2 YYDKDF (reference sequence). Together with reference TRBV15 and TRBJ1-1, the CDR3 gives the full variable domain: DAMVIQNPRYQVTQFGKPVTLSCSQTLNHNVMYWYQQKSSQAPKLLFHYYDKDFNNEADTPDNFQSRRPNTSFCFLDIRSPGLGDTAMYLCATSGYGGNTEAFFGQGTRLTVV.

V and J are TRBV19 and TRBJ1-5; 7 nucleotides line up with TRBD1. J was trimmed by 4 bases and V by 5 bases; bases with no gene match: 5. CDR3 length equals 14 residues. Germline V gene lookup returns CDR1 LNHDA and CDR2 SQIVND (reference sequence). CDR3: CASSVRQGNQPQHF. CDR3 nucleotide sequence: TGTGCCAGTAGTGTCCGACAGGGAAATCAGCCCCAGCATTTT.

The gene calls are TRBV5-1 and TRBJ1-1; D is possibly TRBD1 (5 bases). Germline-derived CDR1 and CDR2 are SGHRS and YFSETQ. There are 14 residues in the CDR3. Trimming left V 4 bases short and J 2 bases short, with 12 bases between. The CDR3 bases are TGCGCCAGCAGCCCCTCAGGGCGTAACACTGAAGCTTTCTTT. Translating gives CASSPSGRNTEAFF.

This chain links TRBV11-2 with TRBJ1-5; no definite D call. Trimming removed 8 bases at V and 0 bases at J, with 8 bases between. The CDR3 loop spans 13 amino acids. In germline, CDR1 is SGHAT, CDR2 FQNNGV. The CDR3 DNA reads as TGTGCCAGCGGCCGCAGTAGCAATCAGCCCCAGCATTTT. Its translation is CASGRSSNQPQHF.